Below are 4 T cell receptor beta chains sequenced from a single sample in a study of cytomegalovirus exposure and HLA in healthy donors. Primers included in the PCR were 60 Vbeta and 13 Jbeta primers. This table comes from immunoSEQ multiplex PCR, and its TCRdb copy is limited to in-frame clones, with some not included. This sample has about 150,000 clones, with roughly 81% found just once. The material sequenced was PBMCs. These receptors came from a woman aged 18 to 35 in good health and CMV-seronegative.

This clone was observed once. The V gene is TRBV14, the J gene TRBJ2-5; 7 bases are shared with TRBD2. The better agreement between TRBJ2-7 and the DNA end casts doubt on the J call. This CDR3 contains 16 residues. Germline lookup yields CDR1 SGHDN and CDR2 FVKESK. The CDR3, as DNA: TGTGCCAGCAGCCAACCACAGCGGGAAGGGACCTACGAGCAGTACTTC. Amino acids: CASSQPQREGTYEQYF.

This chain links TRBV5-1 with TRBJ2-7, with D maybe TRBD2 (6 bases). Germline assignment: CDR1 SGHRS and CDR2 YFSETQ. This CDR3 spans 15 amino acids. The ends were cut back, 2 bases at V and 0 bases at J, with 12 bases in the middle. CDR3 DNA sequence: TGCGCCAGCAGCTTCCGGACGGGGGTCTCCTACGAGCAGTACTTC. Its protein product is CASSFRTGVSYEQYF.

The CDR3 bases are TGTGCCAGCAGCTTTTTTTTCAGGGGCAGGGGTAATTCACCCCTCCACTTT. The encoded protein is CASSFFFRGRGNSPLHF. The V and J genes are TRBV7-9 and TRBJ1-6; weak D call: TRBD1 (6 bases). CDR3 length: 17 amino acids. Per the germline V gene, CDR1 is SEHNR and CDR2 is FQNEAQ (reference sequence). Deletions cut 3 bases from V and 6 bases from J, with 18 bases between. The variable domain in full, with the rest retrieved from reference TRBV7-9 and TRBJ1-6, is DTGVSQNPRHKITKRGQNVTFRCDPISEHNRLYWYRQTLGQGPEFLTYFQNEAQLEKSRLLSDRFSAERPKGSFSTLEIQRTEQGDSAMYLCASSFFFRGRGNSPLHFGNGTRLTVT.

V usage is TRBV7-2 and J usage is TRBJ1-2; D unclear. There are 13 residues in the CDR3. V lost 5 bases and J 4 bases, leaving 11 bases between the germline ends. CDR1 is SGHTA and CDR2 is FQGNSA in the germline V gene. CDR3 sequence: CASSPATLYGYTF. CDR3 sequence (DNA): TGTGCCAGCAGCCCAGCGACCCTCTATGGCTACACCTTC.